The 16 T cell receptor beta chains listed next were all sequenced from one sample in a study of cytomegalovirus exposure and HLA in healthy donors. The primer mix had 60 Vbeta and 13 Jbeta primers. Clones were sequenced by immunoSEQ multiplex PCR, and TCRdb holds only the in-frame ones, with some missing. The sample yields 95,000 to 150,000 clones, around 65% seen once. The sequencing sample was made of PBMCs. Every receptor here comes from a man younger than 30 in good health and CMV-seronegative.

This rearrangement joins TRBV30 to TRBJ2-7, with TRBD2 identical over 8 bases. Germline lookup yields CDR1 GTSNPN and CDR2 SVGIG (reference sequence). V shed 3 bases and J 0 bases; nucleotides not matched to a gene: 4. The CDR3 is made up of 14 amino acids. CDR3: CAWRSSGSSYEQYF. CDR3 coding DNA: TGTGCCTGGAGATCGAGCGGGAGCTCCTACGAGCAGTACTTC.

The chain uses TRBV14 and TRBJ2-2; D might be TRBD2 (5 bases). This CDR3 region has 14 residues. Trimming removed 6 bases from V and 6 bases from J, with 14 bases in between. Germline V gene lookup returns CDR1 SGHDN and CDR2 FVKESK. The CDR3 DNA reads as TGTGCCAGCAGACCCACTAGTCGGGCCGGGGAGCTGTTTTTT. Its translation is CASRPTSRAGELFF.

V gene TRBV15 combines with J gene TRBJ2-5, with D possibly TRBD2 on 7 matching bases. The CDR3 consists of 15 residues. CDR1 is LNHNV, CDR2 YYDKDF, per germline (reference sequence). The germline V and J ends were trimmed by 3 bases and 1 base, with 12 bases remaining between them. The CDR3 coding sequence is TGTGCCACCAGCAGGGCTCGGGGGGCCCAAGAGACCCAGTACTTC. This sequence encodes CATSRARGAQETQYF.

The gene calls are TRBV6-1 and TRBJ2-2; D perhaps matches TRBD1 (6 bases). The CDR3 contains 15 residues. With 5 bases removed from V and 3 bases from J, the gap between germline ends came to 13 bases. Per the germline V gene, CDR1 is MNHNS and CDR2 is SASEGT. The CDR3 DNA reads as TGTGCCAGCAGTCCAAGGACAGCTGACACCGGGGAGCTGTTTTTT. Its translation: CASSPRTADTGELFF.

The genes are TRBV29-1 and TRBJ2-7, with a tentative D call TRBD1 (5 bases). The CDR3 consists of 11 residues. The V end was cut by 3 bases, the J end by 3 bases, with 6 bases between. Germline CDR1 reads SQVTM; CDR2 reads ANQGSEA. CDR3 region: CSVDQGYEQYF. The CDR3 DNA reads TGCAGCGTTGACCAGGGCTACGAGCAGTACTTC.

The genes are TRBV6-1 and TRBJ2-1; tentative D call: TRBD2 (5 bases). V dropped 6 bases and J dropped 0 bases, with 12 bases sitting between them. Germline V lookup: CDR1 MNHNS, CDR2 SASEGT. This CDR3 is built from 15 residues. The CDR3, as DNA: TGTGCCAGCAGCCTTACTAGAACCTCCTACAATGAGCAGTTCTTC. Its translation is CASSLTRTSYNEQFF.

This clone was seen a single time. This chain connects TRBV14 to TRBJ2-3; 10 positions match TRBD2. Germline-derived CDR1 and CDR2 are SGHDN and FVKESK. The CDR3 covers 18 residues. Trimming took 0 bases from V and 1 from J; bases not matched to a gene: 7. The CDR3 loop is CASSQDSRLAGGTDTQYF. The CDR3 DNA sequence: TGTGCCAGCAGCCAAGATTCGAGACTAGCGGGCGGCACAGATACGCAGTATTTT.

The chain employs TRBV9 and TRBJ2-1, with D unclear. The CDR3 sequence is 15 residues long. Germline-derived CDR1 and CDR2 are SGDLS and YYNGEE. V was cut by 1 base and J by 0 bases, with 8 bases left in between. CDR3: CASSVSPSSYNEQFF. The CDR3 nucleotides are TGTGCCAGCAGCGTATCTCCGAGCTCCTACAATGAGCAGTTCTTC. Combining the CDR3 with reference TRBV9 and TRBJ2-1 gives the whole variable domain DSGVTQTPKHLITATGQRVTLRCSPRSGDLSVYWYQQSLDQGLQFLIQYYNGEERAKGNILERFSAQQFPDLHSELNLSSLELGDSALYFCASSVSPSSYNEQFFGPGTRLTVL.

Only a few counts were recorded for this clone. V and J are TRBV28 and TRBJ1-2, with D uncertain. The CDR3 covers 10 residues. Germline CDR1 reads MDHEN; CDR2 reads SYDVKM. The ends were cut back, 8 bases at V and 5 bases at J, with 6 bases in the middle. The CDR3 nucleotides read TGTGCCAGCGGAGTTTATGGCTACACCTTC. Translated, it gives CASGVYGYTF.

The chain couples TRBV13 to TRBJ2-1; D call uncertain. The CDR3 runs 11 residues. Per the germline V gene, CDR1 is PRHDT and CDR2 is FYEKMQ (reference sequence). V lost 3 bases, J lost 6 bases, and 3 bases lay in between. The CDR3, as DNA: TGTGCCAGCAGCTTCTCCAATGAGCAGTTCTTC. As protein: CASSFSNEQFF.

The table lists this clone with a few counts. The J gene is TRBJ1-5, the V gene TRBV2; tentative D call: TRBD1 (6 bases). Per the germline V gene, CDR1 is SNHLY and CDR2 is FYNNEI. The CDR3 runs 12 residues. V dropped 6 bases and J dropped 7 bases, with 10 bases sitting between them. The CDR3 bases are TGTGCCAGCAGCGAGGGGGTCCAGCCCCAGCATTTT. This sequence encodes CASSEGVQPQHF.

This clone was picked up a small number of times. J is TRBJ2-1 and V is TRBV7-9; D is uncertain. Trimming left V 5 bases short and J 2 bases short, with 16 bases between. The CDR3 consists of 16 residues. Germline assignment: CDR1 SEHNR and CDR2 FQNEAQ (reference sequence). The CDR3 region has the DNA TGTGCCAGCAGCCCCCCACCGCACCGCGCCTACAATGAGCAGTTCTTC. Translating gives CASSPPPHRAYNEQFF.

The rearrangement links TRBV10-3 to TRBJ1-1, with 7 bases fitting TRBD1. Losses at the gene ends were 5 bases for V and 7 bases for J; bases not matched to a gene: 10. Germline V gene sequence: CDR1 ENHRY, CDR2 SYGVKD. This CDR3 has 14 amino acids. The DNA for the CDR3 is TGTGCCATCAGTCTAGGGGGCGGCGTTTTTGAAGCTTTCTTT. Protein: CAISLGGGVFEAFF.

The J gene is TRBJ1-5, the V gene TRBV6-1; D might be TRBD1 (6 bases). In germline, CDR1 is MNHNS, CDR2 SASEGT. This CDR3 comprises 13 residues. The CDR3 region has the DNA TGTGCTACCGTATGGACAGTCAATCAGCCCCAGCATTTT. Translated, it gives CATVWTVNQPQHF.

This clone was counted between two and nine times. The V call is TRBV19, the J call TRBJ1-1; no clear D. Between the trimmed V and J ends, which lost 2 bases and 4 bases, there was a span of 11 bases. The germline V gene has CDR1 LNHDA and CDR2 SQIVND (reference sequence). CDR3 length: 14 residues. CDR3 DNA: TGTGCCAGTAGTATAAACGGAGGAGTCACTGAAGCTTTCTTT. It is translated as CASSINGGVTEAFF. Combining the CDR3 with reference TRBV19 and TRBJ1-1 gives the whole variable domain DGGITQSPKYLFRKEGQNVTLSCEQNLNHDAMYWYRQDPGQGLRLIYYSQIVNDFQKGDIAEGYSVSREKKESFPLTVTSAQKNPTAFYLCASSINGGVTEAFFGQGTRLTVV.

V is TRBV19 and J is TRBJ2-4; TRBD1 agrees at 8 bases. CDR3 length equals 14 residues. With V trimmed by 7 bases and J by 7 bases, 9 bases remained unmatched. The germline gives CDR1 LNHDA, CDR2 SQIVND (reference sequence). CDR3 protein: CASKRDRGSNIQYF. DNA of the CDR3: TGTGCCAGTAAGCGAGACAGGGGATCTAACATTCAGTACTTC.